This TCR beta chain came from a study of T cells in Graves' hyperthyroidism and ophthalmopathy. Study-level results: Blood also contained most expanded thyroid clonotypes above 0.001.

TCR beta CDR3 regions were amplified from RNA transcripts. When the TCR CDR3 underwent first-round RT-PCR, the HTBI primer set was used. In TCRdb, the multiplex PCR reads were re-called with MiXCR into one record per CDR3 protein. Here the sample spans some 620,000 distinct CDR3 sequences, roughly 16% being singletons. This clonotype was found many times. No antigen is known for it. Sequencing used blood. The origin of this receptor is a woman in her thirties with Graves' hyperthyroidism.

The CDR3 loop reads CASSWGTGTLFGYTF. Here the CDR3 DNA reads TGTGCCAGCAGTTGGGGGACAGGGACCCTATTTGGCTACACCTTC. V is TRBV28 and J is TRBJ1-2; 9 bases map to TRBD1. Germline V gene sequence: CDR1 MDHEN, CDR2 SYDVKM. The CDR3 length is 15 residues. The junction had 10 bases not matched to a gene; V was cut back by 4 bases and J by 7 bases.